Below are 10 T cell receptor beta chains sequenced from a single sample in a study of early stage breast cancer tumors. Profiling relied on immunoSEQ multiplex PCR, and the TCRdb table lists in-frame clones only, not all of them. Of around 48,000 clones listed, about 89% are singletons. The source material was blood. These receptors were obtained from a person aged 65 to 85 with breast cancer.

The genes are TRBV28 and TRBJ2-3, with TRBD2 matching over 11 bases. The CDR3 runs 17 residues. J gave up 5 bases and V 1 base, and 8 bases lay outside the gene matches. From germline, CDR1 is MDHEN and CDR2 SYDVKM. This CDR3 reads CASSLSTSGSFLDTQYF. Written as DNA, the CDR3 is TGTGCCAGCAGTTTATCAACTAGCGGGAGTTTCTTAGATACGCAGTATTTT.

The chain carries TRBV9 and TRBJ2-7; tentatively, D is TRBD1 (6 bases). The germline CDR1 and CDR2 sequences are SGDLS and YYNGEE. Trimming cost V 3 bases and J 3 bases, with 16 bases left between them. The CDR3 totals 15 residues. The CDR3 protein is CASSAGQTLDYEQYF. As DNA, the CDR3 is TGTGCCAGCAGCGCCGGACAGACCCTTGACTACGAGCAGTACTTC.

The chain couples TRBV11-2 to TRBJ2-3, with a tentative D call TRBD1 (7 bases). Germline lookup yields CDR1 SGHAT and CDR2 FQNNGV. V shed 5 bases and J shed 5 bases, with 14 bases lying between them. The CDR3 extends over 14 amino acids. This chain's CDR3 is CASSARGAKDTQYF. CDR3 bases: TGTGCCAGCAGCGCCAGGGGGGCAAAAGATACGCAGTATTTT.

The rearrangement links TRBV28 to TRBJ2-7; 10 bases agree with TRBD2. The J segment lost 5 bases and the V segment lost 3 bases, leaving 7 bases of the junction unmatched. This CDR3 contains 15 residues. Germline V gives CDR1 MDHEN, CDR2 SYDVKM. DNA of the CDR3: TGTGCCAGCAGTTTGAGCCTAGCGGGAGTCCACGAGCAGTACTTC. Translation: CASSLSLAGVHEQYF. The complete variable domain, with remaining parts taken from reference TRBV28 and TRBJ2-7, reads DVKVTQSSRYLVKRTGEKVFLECVQDMDHENMFWYRQDPGLGLRLIYFSYDVKMKEKGDIPEGYSVSREKKERFSLILESASTNQTSMYLCASSLSLAGVHEQYFGPGTRLTVT.

V is TRBV10-3 and J is TRBJ2-2, with a tentative D call TRBD1 (6 bases). The V gene lost 4 bases and the J gene lost 6 bases, with 12 bases spanning the gap. CDR1 is ENHRY, CDR2 SYGVKD, per germline. The CDR3 runs to 14 residues. In DNA, the CDR3 is TGTGCCATCAGTGTTGGGGGCCTCTCCGGGGAGCTGTTTTTT. Translated, it gives CAISVGGLSGELFF.

J is TRBJ2-3 and V is TRBV7-9; the match to TRBD2 covers 10 bases. Germline CDR1 reads SEHNR; CDR2 reads FQNEAQ (reference sequence). V gave up 5 bases and J gave up 1 base; unmatched junction bases: 3. CDR3 size: 15 residues. CDR3 protein: CASSAGTSGTDTQYF. The CDR3 DNA is TGTGCCAGCAGCGCCGGGACTAGCGGCACAGATACGCAGTATTTT.

This chain joins TRBV9 and TRBJ2-7, with 9 bases fitting TRBD2. The CDR3 is 15 amino acids. V shed 3 bases, J shed 3 bases, and the junction held 7 bases outside the gene matches. Germline V gene sequence: CDR1 SGDLS, CDR2 YYNGEE. CDR3 sequence reads: CASSAQLAGSYEQYF. For the CDR3, the DNA is TGTGCCAGCAGCGCACAACTAGCGGGTAGCTACGAGCAGTACTTC. Based on the CDR3 plus reference TRBV9 and TRBJ2-7, the full variable domain is DSGVTQTPKHLITATGQRVTLRCSPRSGDLSVYWYQQSLDQGLQFLIQYYNGEERAKGNILERFSAQQFPDLHSELNLSSLELGDSALYFCASSAQLAGSYEQYFGPGTRLTVT.

Comments on this clone: Other DNA sequences in the sample encode the same CDR3. J is TRBJ2-3 and V is TRBV5-1; D is unresolved. This CDR3 has 13 amino acids. The germline V gene encodes CDR1 SGHRS and CDR2 YFSETQ. Trimming pared 0 bases from V and 1 base from J, leaving 3 bases between. The CDR3: CASSLAGTDTQYF. The CDR3 nucleotides read TGCGCCAGCAGCTTGGCTGGCACAGATACGCAGTATTTT.

The chain joins TRBV9 to TRBJ2-7; 8 positions match TRBD1. Germline V gene lookup returns CDR1 SGDLS and CDR2 YYNGEE. This CDR3 contains 14 residues. The J segment lost 4 bases and the V segment lost 3 bases, leaving 6 bases of the junction unmatched. CDR3 DNA sequence: TGTGCCAGCAGCGGACTACAGGGGGGTTACGAGCAGTACTTC. It yields the protein CASSGLQGGYEQYF. Combining the CDR3 with reference TRBV9 and TRBJ2-7 gives the whole variable domain DSGVTQTPKHLITATGQRVTLRCSPRSGDLSVYWYQQSLDQGLQFLIQYYNGEERAKGNILERFSAQQFPDLHSELNLSSLELGDSALYFCASSGLQGGYEQYFGPGTRLTVT.

This rearrangement joins TRBV7-3 to TRBJ1-6, with D possibly TRBD1 on 6 matching bases. CDR1 is SGHTA, CDR2 FQGTGA, per germline. V was trimmed by 6 bases and J by 9 bases, leaving 9 bases between them. The CDR3 totals 12 residues. The CDR3 bases are TGTGCCAGCAGTTTCAGGGGTTCACCCCTCCACTTT. It is translated as CASSFRGSPLHF.